The 18 T cell receptor beta chains below come from one sample, sequenced in a study of tumor and adjacent non-tumor tissue in lung cancer. RNA was extracted from bulk tissue without any cell sorting. Three rounds of nested PCR, following a modified ARM-PCR protocol, produced the TCRbeta library. TCRdb reprocessed the multiplex PCR reads via MiXCR and lists one record per CDR3 protein. The table lists 120,000 or so distinct CDR3 sequences, about 66% of them singletons. The sequencing input was lung tumor tissue. The receptors derive from a man aged 25 to 45 with non-small cell lung cancer.

The chain joins TRBV10-1 to TRBJ2-2, with D uncertain. Germline V CDR1 and CDR2: WNHNN, SYGVQD (reference sequence). V lost 8 bases and J lost 7, with 20 bases in between. The CDR3 is 15 residues long. The CDR3 is CASSGQPGPNGELFF. The CDR3 bases are TGCGCCAGCTCTGGGCAGCCCGGGCCGAACGGGGAGCTGTTTTTT.

Worth noting for this clonotype: Because it lacks the conserved phenylalanine or tryptophan at the end, this CDR3 is likely a read error. This sequence joins TRBV4-1 and TRBJ1-1, with D possibly being TRBD1 (5 bases). The germline CDR1 and CDR2 sequences are MGHRA and YSYEKL. The V end was cut by 0 bases, the J end by 8 bases, with 10 bases between. This CDR3 comprises 13 residues. CDR3 amino acids: CASSQDGHNEAFI. CDR3 DNA: TGCGCCAGCAGCCAAGATGGACACAACGAAGCTTTCATT.

Comment on this clonotype: The junction and the germline gene differ at one end; a read error may be behind it. The chain uses TRBV6-1 and TRBJ2-5; the match to TRBD2 covers 11 bases. Germline CDR1 and CDR2: MNHNS and SASEGT. This CDR3 spans 14 amino acids. CDR3 DNA: TGTGCCAGCAGTATACTAGCGGGAGAAGAGATCCAGTACTTC. Protein product: CASSILAGEEIQYF.

This clonotype appeared a few times. The J gene is TRBJ2-5, the V gene TRBV7-2, with 8 bases matching TRBD2. Germline lookup yields CDR1 SGHTA and CDR2 FQGNSA. The CDR3 spans 14 residues. V trimming: 1 base; J trimming: 4 bases; junction bases outside the gene matches: 2. The CDR3 reads CASSLDSGVETQYF. CDR3 DNA: TGTGCCAGCAGCTTAGATAGCGGGGTAGAGACCCAGTACTTC. The full variable domain, completed using reference TRBV7-2 and TRBJ2-5, is GAGVSQSPSNKVTEKGKDVELRCDPISGHTALYWYRQSLGQGLEFLIYFQGNSAPDKSGLPSDRFSAERTGGSVSTLTIQRTQQEDSAVYLCASSLDSGVETQYFGPGTRLLVL.

Comment on this clonotype: No conserved phenylalanine or tryptophan ends this CDR3, so it is likely a read error. The chain uses TRBV4-1 and TRBJ1-5; possibly TRBD1 for D (5 bases). Germline assignment: CDR1 MGHRA and CDR2 YSYEKL. This CDR3 spans 15 amino acids. Here the CDR3 DNA reads TGCACCAGCAGCCAAGAGGACATGGGTGATCAGCCCCAGCATTGT. Translated: CTSSQEDMGDQPQHC.

With regard to this clonotype: The junction and the germline gene differ at one end; a read error may be behind it. The chain has TRBV4-2 and TRBJ2-1, with 7 bases aligning to TRBD2. This CDR3 has 18 amino acids. In germline, CDR1 is LGHNA, CDR2 YNFKEQ. The CDR3 DNA is TGTGCCACCAGCCAAGAAGCCCTAGCGGATTTAACCTACAATGAGCAGTTCTTC. Translated: CATSQEALADLTYNEQFF.

Notes on this clonotype: This may come from a read error, since a much larger clone is one base off. V usage is TRBV12-3 or TRBV12-4 and J usage is TRBJ2-2, with D hard to call. The CDR3 consists of 14 residues. Trimming removed 0 bases from V and 9 bases from J, with 11 bases in between. The CDR3 sequence: CASSLANGVRELFF. CDR3 bases: TGTGCCAGCAGTTTAGCAAATGGTGTCAGGGAGCTGTTTTTT.

Details on this clonotype: This may be a read error: a much more frequent sequence differs by one nucleotide. The V and J genes are TRBV4-2 and TRBJ2-6; D is perhaps TRBD2 (6 bases). The germline gives CDR1 LGHNA, CDR2 YNFKEQ. This CDR3 spans 16 amino acids. The CDR3 loop is CDSSQASGDGANVLTF. CDR3 DNA: TGTGACAGCAGCCAGGCATCGGGAGATGGGGCCAACGTCCTGACTTTC.

For this clonotype: One base away lies a much larger clone, so this may be a sequencing read error. V is TRBV29-1 and J is TRBJ2-7, with D unresolved. The germline CDR1 and CDR2 sequences are SQVTM and ANQGSEA. V was trimmed by 3 bases and J by 7 bases, leaving 10 bases between them. CDR3 size: 11 residues. CDR3 DNA: TGCAGCGTTGATACAGTGGGGGAGCAGTACTTC. Translating gives CSVDTVGEQYF.

Comments on this clonotype: A clone one base away is much larger, so this may be a read error. The chain couples TRBV10-3 to TRBJ1-1, with a weak D call TRBD1 (5 bases). The length of the CDR3 is 11 residues. V was shortened by 8 bases and J by 10 bases, with 14 bases between the two germline ends. The germline V gene has CDR1 ENHRY and CDR2 SYGVKD. CDR3 bases: TGTGCCATCCAAACGGGGCTAGGAGCTTTCTTT. Amino acids: CAIQTGLGAFF.

Comments on this clonotype: With a much larger clone just one base away, this may be a read error. The chain is built from TRBV20-1 and TRBJ2-3; 12 nucleotides line up with TRBD2. The CDR3 contains 17 residues. CDR1 is DFQATT and CDR2 is SNEGSKA in the germline V gene (reference sequence). CDR3 sequence (DNA): TGCAGTACTAGAGAACCGGCTAGCGGGAGGGCCTCGTATCTTCAGTATTTT. Translating gives CSTREPASGRASYLQYF.

A remark on this clonotype: A much larger clone sits a single nucleotide away, making a read error possible. The chain recombines TRBV6-2 or TRBV6-3 with TRBJ1-1; D may be TRBD1 (6 bases). The V end was cut by 6 bases, the J end by 8 bases, with 16 bases between. The germline gives CDR1 MNHEY, CDR2 SVGEGT. The CDR3 loop spans 13 amino acids. The DNA for the CDR3 is TGTGCCAGCAGGGCAGGGGTCCCCCCCGAAGCTTTCTTT. Translation: CASRAGVPPEAFF.

The chain uses TRBV5-1 and TRBJ1-2; TRBD1 might be the D (6 bases). Germline-derived CDR1 and CDR2 are SGHRS and YFSETQ. The CDR3 contains 14 residues. The V gene lost 4 bases and the J gene lost 7 bases, with 17 bases spanning the gap. The CDR3 reads CASSVLEGEGGYTF. The CDR3 DNA reads as TGCGCCAGCAGCGTACTGGAGGGGGAGGGTGGCTACACCTTC.

This clonotype came up a few times. A junction boundary mismatches the germline segment, possibly from a read error. The rearrangement joins TRBV20-1 to TRBJ2-1, with 9 nucleotides matching TRBD2. The CDR3 has 14 amino acids. Germline CDR1 DFQATT, CDR2 SNEGSKA (reference sequence). The CDR3 sequence: CSARSAGGHNEQFF. Written as DNA, the CDR3 is TGCAGTGCCCGGTCAGCGGGAGGCCACAATGAGCAATTCTTC.

As for this clonotype: At one end, the junction sequence differs from germline, possibly due to a read error. The chain has TRBV6-5 and TRBJ2-3, with 13 bases lining up with TRBD2. Germline V lookup: CDR1 MNHEY, CDR2 SVGAGI. There are 16 residues in the CDR3. The CDR3, as DNA: TGTGCCAGCAGTACTACTAGCGGGGGGGCAAGGGATATGCAGTATTTT. This gives the protein CASSTTSGGARDMQYF.

About this clonotype: This may arise from a read error, as a much more abundant clone is one base away. The chain combines TRBV6-5 with TRBJ1-1; D call uncertain. Germline lookup yields CDR1 MNHEY and CDR2 SVGAGI. Trimming left V 2 bases short and J 4 bases short, with 8 bases between. The CDR3 consists of 13 residues. CDR3 bases: TGTGCCAGCAGTTACGTCAGTACCACTGAAGCTTTCTTT. It yields the protein CASSYVSTTEAFF.

On this clonotype itself: One base away lies a much larger clone, so this may be a sequencing read error. V gene TRBV14 combines with J gene TRBJ2-5; D is unresolved. The germline V gene has CDR1 SGHDN and CDR2 FVKESK. V was shortened by 5 bases and J by 5 bases, with 9 bases between the two germline ends. CDR3 length equals 12 residues. For the CDR3, the DNA is TGTGCCAGCAGCTTTCGCCACGAGACCCAGTACTTC. It translates to CASSFRHETQYF.

By share, this clonotype ranks as medium-sized (0.01 to 0.1%). This rearrangement joins TRBV4-3 to TRBJ1-4; D not certain. This CDR3 comprises 18 residues. Per germline, CDR1 LGHNA and CDR2 YSLEER. V was trimmed by 4 bases and J by 0 bases, leaving 18 bases between them. The CDR3 is CASSPRVMTRATNEKLFF. In DNA, the CDR3 is TGCGCCAGCAGCCCCCGGGTCATGACGCGTGCAACTAATGAAAAACTGTTTTTT.